This T cell receptor (beta chain) was documented in a study of brain T cells in children with intractable seizures. The germline V gene encodes CDR1 SGHRS and CDR2 YFSETQ. The CDR3 is 15 amino acids. V was trimmed by 2 bases and J by 2 bases, leaving 14 bases between them. Here immunoSEQ multiplex PCR was the method, and the copy in TCRdb shows in-frame clones only, minus some. Here the sample spans 100,000 to 120,000 clones, around 94% being singletons. Only cases whose brain tissue showed the highest T cell transcript signatures were sequenced. This clonotype was sampled from a boy under two years old with hemimegalencephaly and intractable seizures. The input for sequencing was peripheral blood, taken at surgery. The chain uses TRBV5-1 and TRBJ2-7, with a weak D call TRBD2 (6 bases). The CDR3: CASSLMAGRTYEQYF. Here the CDR3 DNA reads TGCGCCAGCAGCTTAATGGCGGGAAGGACCTACGAGCAGTACTTC.